Listed below are T cell receptor beta chains from one sample, sequenced in a study of Tregs in tolerant kidney transplant recipients. Sequencing was performed with immunoSEQ multiplex PCR; in TCRdb, only in-frame clones are kept and a portion is missing. The sample contains 75,000 to 85,000 clones, 80% to 95% of which appear only once. Sequenced here: Tregs from blood, sampled before the transplant. The receptors derive from a human donor who received a combined kidney and bone marrow transplant. The CDR3 runs from the conserved cysteine through the conserved F or W. The D gene is left open where the match is weak. Clone size is stated in some rows and not others, as once, few, many or a class when expanded.

>-|TRBD1|TRBJ2-7|TRBV7-9
TGTGCCAGCAGCGCGGCCGGGACAGTCTCCTACGAGCAGTACTTC
CASSAAGTVSYEQYF
>-|TRBD2|TRBJ2-1|TRBV7-6
TGTGCCAGCAGCCAGTTAGCGGGACCTTACAATGAGCAGTTCTTC
CASSQLAGPYNEQFF
>-|TRBD2|TRBJ2-7|TRBV5-4
TGTGCCAATCGACTAGCGGGAGGGTCGGTCTACGAGCAGTACTTC
CANRLAGGSVYEQYF
>-|-|TRBJ2-1|TRBV5-4
TGTGCCAGCAGCAAGACAACTAGCTCCAATGAGCAGTTCTTC
CASSKTTSSNEQFF
>few|-|TRBJ2-3|TRBV20-1
TGCAGTGCCAAAGCGGATACGCAGTATTTT
CSAKADTQYF
>-|-|TRBJ2-5|TRBV5-4
TGTGCCAGCAACTTCAGGGGTGGAGAGACCCAGTACTTC
CASNFRGGETQYF
>-|-|TRBJ2-1|TRBV19
TGTGCCAGTAGTATTCTGGGCAATGAGCAGTTCTTC
CASSILGNEQFF
>-|TRBD2|TRBJ2-3|TRBV10-1
TGCGCCAGCAGTGATAGCGGGAGGGGGCCAGATACGCAGTATTTT
CASSDSGRGPDTQYF
>-|-|TRBJ1-3|TRBV6-5
TGTGCCAGCAGTTACGCAGCTGGAAACACCATATATTTT
CASSYAAGNTIYF
>-|TRBD1|TRBJ1-1|TRBV18
TGTGCCAGCTCACCAAATCTCGGGACAGGGGGTACTGAAGCTTTCTTT
CASSPNLGTGGTEAFF
>-|TRBD1|TRBJ2-5|TRBV15
TGTGCCACCAGGAGGGGGGGACAGGGGAGGGAGACCCAGTACTTC
CATRRGGQGRETQYF
>-|-|TRBJ1-1|TRBV7-9
TGTGCCAGCAGCTTAGGGGAGAACAGGGAAGCTTTCTTT
CASSLGENREAFF
>-|-|TRBJ2-1|TRBV30
TGTGCCTGGAGTAGGGAGAATGAGCAGTTCTTC
CAWSRENEQFF
>-|TRBD2|TRBJ2-1|TRBV28
TGTGCCAGCAACCGCGGGAGGAACACGGGGTTCTTC
CASNRGRNTGFF
>-|TRBD1|TRBJ1-1|TRBV18
TGTGCCAGCTCACCTTGGACAGGGGAGACTGAAGCTTTCTTT
CASSPWTGETEAFF
>-|TRBD1|TRBJ1-1|TRBV4-3
TGCGCCAGCAGCCAAGCGACAGGGACAAGGACTGAAGCTTTCTTT
CASSQATGTRTEAFF
>-|-|TRBJ1-1|TRBV19
TGTGCCAGTAGTATAGGTCGGGGGGCAGTCACTGAAGCTTTCTTT
CASSIGRGAVTEAFF
>-|TRBD2|TRBJ2-1|TRBV7-3
TGTGCCAGCAGCTTAGGAGGACTAGGCAACAATGAGCAGTTCTTC
CASSLGGLGNNEQFF
>-|TRBD1|TRBJ2-7|TRBV7-2
TGTGCCAGCAGCAGGGACAGGCAGCAGTACTTC
CASSRDRQQYF
>-|-|TRBJ2-1|TRBV7-2
TGTGCCAGCAGCCCCTCGACCGACAATGAGCAGTTCTTC
CASSPSTDNEQFF
>-|TRBD1|TRBJ2-7|TRBV28
TGTGCCAGCAGGGGGACAGGGAGCTACGAGCAGTACTTC
CASRGTGSYEQYF
>-|TRBD2|TRBJ2-7|TRBV28
TGTGCCTCCTCCTCCGGGAGCGGGAGGCCGGGAGAGCAGTACTTC
CASSSGSGRPGEQYF
>-|TRBD2|TRBJ2-3|TRBV6-1
TGTGCCAGCAAACTAGCGGAGCTCACAGATACGCAGTATTTT
CASKLAELTDTQYF
>-|-|TRBJ2-7|TRBV7-8
TGTGCCAGCAGCTTAGCGGGTCAGGCCTACGAGCAGTACTTC
CASSLAGQAYEQYF
>-|-|TRBJ2-3|TRBV7-2
TGTGCCAGCACTCTGGGGCGGCCCTTAGGGACAGATACGCAGTATTTT
CASTLGRPLGTDTQYF
>-|TRBD2|TRBJ2-2|TRBV4-1
TGCGCCAGCAGCCCCAAGCGGGAGAGGGATACCGGGGAGCTGTTTTTT
CASSPKRERDTGELFF
>-|-|TRBJ2-3|TRBV7-3
TGTGCCAGCAGCCCGACAGGCACAGATACGCAGTATTTT
CASSPTGTDTQYF
>-|-|TRBJ1-2|TRBV5-1
TGCGCCAGCAGCCCGGATGACAGGCCTCACTATGGCTACACCTTC
CASSPDDRPHYGYTF
>-|-|TRBJ2-7|TRBV6-6
TGTGCCAGCAGTCCCAAGTCGTTTTTTACCTACGAGCAGTACTTC
CASSPKSFFTYEQYF
>-|TRBD1|TRBJ1-1|TRBV19
TGTGCCAGTTCGTGGGACAGATCGAACACTGAAGCTTTCTTT
CASSWDRSNTEAFF